This is a list of T cell receptor beta chains from one sample in a study of blood T cell repertoires in COVID-19. Measured with immunoSEQ multiplex PCR; TCRdb has only the in-frame clones, and not every one. The sample shows about 310,000 clones, about 88% of them seen only once. Sequencing was carried out using PBMCs or T cells enriched from blood (not recorded which). The source of these receptors is a woman between 35 and 50 years old who had recovered from COVID-19. The CDR3 runs from the conserved cysteine through the conserved F or W. The D gene is left open where the match is weak. The size field is filled for only some rows; it gives once, few, many or a size class.

abundance: NA; v_gene: TRBV9; d_gene: NA; j_gene: TRBJ1-2; CDR3aa: CASSVVPGLSVNYGYTF; CDR3nt: TGTGCCAGCAGCGTAGTTCCAGGGCTTTCCGTAAACTATGGCTACACCTTC
abundance: NA; v_gene: TRBV13; d_gene: NA; j_gene: TRBJ1-1; CDR3aa: CASSPKFVAEAFF; CDR3nt: TGTGCCAGCAGCCCCAAGTTCGTTGCGGAAGCTTTCTTT
abundance: NA; v_gene: TRBV7-2; d_gene: TRBD1; j_gene: TRBJ2-3; CDR3aa: CASSPDRGHTDTQYF; CDR3nt: TGTGCCAGCAGCCCCGACAGGGGTCACACAGATACGCAGTATTTT
abundance: NA; v_gene: TRBV24-1; d_gene: TRBD1; j_gene: TRBJ2-2; CDR3aa: CATSESTGVSYTGELFF; CDR3nt: TGTGCCACCAGTGAATCAACAGGGGTGTCGTACACCGGGGAGCTGTTTTTT
abundance: once; v_gene: TRBV7-9; d_gene: NA; j_gene: TRBJ2-1; CDR3aa: CASSPDRKSYNEQFF; CDR3nt: TGTGCCAGCAGCCCCGACAGGAAATCCTACAATGAGCAGTTCTTC
abundance: NA; v_gene: TRBV7-2; d_gene: TRBD2; j_gene: TRBJ2-2; CDR3aa: CASSFSGGINTGELFF; CDR3nt: TGTGCCAGCAGCTTCTCCGGGGGGATAAACACCGGGGAGCTGTTTTTT
abundance: NA; v_gene: TRBV28; d_gene: NA; j_gene: TRBJ2-1; CDR3aa: CASSSGFRDEQFF; CDR3nt: TGTGCCAGCAGTTCGGGATTCCGCGATGAGCAGTTCTTC
abundance: once; v_gene: TRBV3-1/TRBV3-2; d_gene: TRBD1; j_gene: TRBJ1-5; CDR3aa: CASSQEKGAGQPQHF; CDR3nt: TGTGCCAGCAGCCAAGAAAAGGGGGCAGGTCAGCCCCAGCATTTT
abundance: NA; v_gene: TRBV10-2; d_gene: NA; j_gene: TRBJ2-5; CDR3aa: CASIRGLQETQYF; CDR3nt: TGCGCCAGCATCCGTGGGCTACAAGAGACCCAGTACTTC
abundance: NA; v_gene: TRBV6-5; d_gene: NA; j_gene: TRBJ2-1; CDR3aa: CASSPGSSSYNEQFF; CDR3nt: TGTGCCAGCAGTCCGGGGTCGAGCTCCTACAATGAGCAGTTCTTC
abundance: once; v_gene: TRBV12-5; d_gene: NA; j_gene: TRBJ2-5; CDR3aa: CASGPPGVVGETQYF; CDR3nt: TGTGCTAGTGGTCCCCCCGGAGTTGTAGGAGAGACCCAGTACTTC
abundance: NA; v_gene: TRBV25-1; d_gene: NA; j_gene: TRBJ2-1; CDR3aa: CASSQRGNEQFF; CDR3nt: TGTGCCAGCAGTCAAAGGGGCAATGAGCAGTTCTTC
abundance: NA; v_gene: TRBV5-1; d_gene: TRBD1; j_gene: TRBJ2-3; CDR3aa: CASSLDGRGLSADTQYF; CDR3nt: TGCGCCAGCAGCTTGGATGGCAGGGGGCTGTCAGCAGATACGCAGTATTTT
abundance: NA; v_gene: TRBV4-2; d_gene: TRBD1; j_gene: TRBJ2-7; CDR3aa: CASSNRGYEQYF; CDR3nt: TGTGCCAGCAGCAACAGGGGATACGAGCAGTACTTC